These T cell receptor beta chains were read from a single sample in a study of shared clonotypes between healthy human individuals. Sequencing used immunoSEQ multiplex PCR; TCRdb keeps in-frame clones, though not all of them. This sample carries roughly 2.2 million clones, 85% to 95% of them seen once, and the ten largest clones take 0.39%. Material: naive CD4+ T cells from PBMCs. The receptor source for this set is a man aged 18 to 29 in good health. Some clones in this sample may be carry-over from other donors' samples. The CDR3 runs from the conserved cysteine through the conserved F or W. D genes are given only for firm matches. Expanded clones get a size class; other rows say once, few or many, or leave the size out.

TRBJ2-1	TRBV10-3	-	-	TGTGCCATCAGTCGGAAAAATAACAATGAGCAGTTCTTC	CAISRKNNNEQFF
TRBJ2-1	TRBV28	-	-	TGTGCCAGCAGTTCCGGGACAAGTAACAATGAGCAGTTCTTC	CASSSGTSNNEQFF
TRBJ2-6	TRBV5-1	-	-	TGCGCCAGCAGCTTGGTGGCAGCTGGGGCCAACGTCCTGACTTTC	CASSLVAAGANVLTF
TRBJ2-7	TRBV19	TRBD2	once	TGTGCCAGTAGGGGGACTAGCGGGTCTGGCGAGCAGTACTTC	CASRGTSGSGEQYF
TRBJ1-5	TRBV11-2	-	-	TGTGCCAGCAGCTTAGAGGCAGGGCCCCAGCATTTT	CASSLEAGPQHF
TRBJ2-1	TRBV30	TRBD1	once	TGTGCCTGGAGTGGAGTCAGGGGGTCATACAATGAGCAGTTCTTC	CAWSGVRGSYNEQFF
TRBJ1-2	TRBV18	-	-	TGTGCCAGCTCGCAGGGGAGGGGTAACTATGGCTACACCTTC	CASSQGRGNYGYTF
TRBJ1-1	TRBV29-1	-	-	TGCAGCGTTGTTCCCGGGAGTGGCACTGAAGCTTTCTTT	CSVVPGSGTEAFF
TRBJ2-7	TRBV7-9	TRBD1	-	TGTGCCAGCAGCTTGACTATCCCAGGGGGCGAGCAGTACTTC	CASSLTIPGGEQYF
TRBJ1-2	TRBV10-3	-	-	TGTGCCATCAGTGAGTCGAAAACAGTCTATGGCTACACCTTC	CAISESKTVYGYTF
TRBJ2-1	TRBV21-1	-	-	TGTGCCAGCAGCAAAGTGAGAGGGGGAACCTACAATGAGCAGTTCTTC	CASSKVRGGTYNEQFF
TRBJ2-5	TRBV5-1	-	-	TGCGCCAGCAGCTTGGAGGTAGTCGTTGCCCAAGAGACCCAGTACTTC	CASSLEVVVAQETQYF
TRBJ1-2	TRBV6-1	TRBD1	-	TGTGCCAGCAGTGTTACTACAGGGGGCGCCGGGGGTGGCTACACCTTC	CASSVTTGGAGGGYTF
TRBJ1-4	TRBV29-1	-	-	TGCAGCGTTGTCGGGGCTGACGAAAAACTGTTTTTT	CSVVGADEKLFF